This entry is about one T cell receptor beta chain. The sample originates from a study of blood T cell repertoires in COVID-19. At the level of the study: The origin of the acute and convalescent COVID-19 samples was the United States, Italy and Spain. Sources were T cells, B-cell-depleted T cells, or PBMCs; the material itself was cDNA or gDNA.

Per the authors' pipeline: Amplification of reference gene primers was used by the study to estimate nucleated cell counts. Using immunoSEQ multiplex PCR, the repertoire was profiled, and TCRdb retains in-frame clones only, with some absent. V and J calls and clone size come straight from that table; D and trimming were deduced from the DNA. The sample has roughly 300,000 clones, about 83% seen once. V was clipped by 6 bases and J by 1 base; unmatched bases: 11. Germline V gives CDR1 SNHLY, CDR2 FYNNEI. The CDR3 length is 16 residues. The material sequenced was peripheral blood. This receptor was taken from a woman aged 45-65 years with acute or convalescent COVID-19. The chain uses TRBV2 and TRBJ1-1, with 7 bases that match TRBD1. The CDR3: CASSEFRGIGNTEAFF. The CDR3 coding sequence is TGTGCCAGCAGCGAATTCAGGGGGATAGGGAACACTGAAGCTTTCTTT.